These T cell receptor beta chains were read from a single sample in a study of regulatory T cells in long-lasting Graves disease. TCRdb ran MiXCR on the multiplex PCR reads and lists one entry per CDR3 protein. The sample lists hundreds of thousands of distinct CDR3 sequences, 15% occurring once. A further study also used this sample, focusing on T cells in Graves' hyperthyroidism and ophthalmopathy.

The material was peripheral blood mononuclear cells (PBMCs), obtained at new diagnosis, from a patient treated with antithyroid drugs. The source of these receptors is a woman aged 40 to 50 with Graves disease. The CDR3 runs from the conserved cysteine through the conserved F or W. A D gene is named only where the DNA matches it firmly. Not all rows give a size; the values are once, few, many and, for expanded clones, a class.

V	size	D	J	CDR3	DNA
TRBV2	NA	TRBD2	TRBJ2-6	CASKFIGGTHFGANVRTF	TGTGCCAGCAAGTTTATCGGGGGGACCCATTTTGGGGCCAACGTCCGGACTTTC
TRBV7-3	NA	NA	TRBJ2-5	CASSLKGESRQEAQYF	TGTGCCAGCAGCTTAAAAGGAGAATCCCGACAAGAGGCCCAGTACTTC
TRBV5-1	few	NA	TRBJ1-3	CASSPTSRVTSGNTIYF	TGCGCCAGCAGCCCGACCTCGCGGGTTACCTCTGGAAACACCATATATTTT
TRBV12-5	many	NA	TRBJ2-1	CASGLASGLPEGEQFF	TGTGCTAGTGGTTTGGCTTCGGGACTCCCGGAGGGTGAGCAGTTCTTC
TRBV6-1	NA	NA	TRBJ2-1	CASSEQRTAYNEQFF	TGTGCCAGCAGTGAACAGCGGACAGCTTACAATGAGCAGTTCTTC
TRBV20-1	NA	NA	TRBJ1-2	CSATGTLNYGYTF	TGCAGTGCTACCGGGACACTTAACTATGGCTACACCTTC
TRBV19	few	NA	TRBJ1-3	CATSAGKGSFTGNTIYF	TGTGCCACCTCGGCGGGCAAGGGCTCGTTTACTGGAAACACCATATATTTT
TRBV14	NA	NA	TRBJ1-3	CASSQGYFPGNTIYF	TGTGCCAGCAGCCAAGGATACTTCCCTGGAAACACCATATATTTT
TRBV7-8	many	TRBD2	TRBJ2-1	CASSLERTSGSAYNEQFF	TGTGCCAGCAGCTTAGAGAGGACTAGCGGGAGTGCGTACAATGAGCAGTTCTTC
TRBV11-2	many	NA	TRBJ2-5	CASSLEGSPQETQYF	TGTGCCAGCAGCTTAGAGGGATCCCCCCAAGAGACCCAGTACTTC